The rows below give T cell receptor beta chains drawn from one sample of a study of T-cell memory formation after mild COVID-19. TCRdb redid the calling of the 5' RACE reads with MiXCR, one entry per CDR3 protein. The repertoire holds roughly 220,000 distinct CDR3 sequences, with more than 8% as singletons. The sequenced sample consisted of PBMCs or a T cell subset sorted from them (not recorded which). All receptors come from a man aged 18 to 30 who had mild COVID-19 (a few samples of this study predate the infection). Cell type and time point are not known. The CDR3 runs from the conserved cysteine through the conserved F or W. Each record gives: V gene, J gene, CDR3 protein.

V gene: TRBV29-1; J gene: TRBJ2-7; CDR3 protein: CSVENSLAYEQYF
V gene: TRBV19; J gene: TRBJ2-3; CDR3 protein: CASSPRVGTAKF
V gene: TRBV20-1; J gene: TRBJ2-1; CDR3 protein: CSARGSGGPYNEQFF
V gene: TRBV4-1; J gene: TRBJ1-6; CDR3 protein: CASSQDRGQTRNSPLHF
V gene: TRBV10-3; J gene: TRBJ1-1; CDR3 protein: CAISESATQEILKAFF
V gene: TRBV12-3/TRBV12-4; J gene: TRBJ2-3; CDR3 protein: CASRYRGDTQYF
V gene: TRBV5-1; J gene: TRBJ2-3; CDR3 protein: CASSPTPPGQGVTDTQYF
V gene: TRBV5-1; J gene: TRBJ2-3; CDR3 protein: CASTRRAASPTDTQYF
V gene: TRBV7-7; J gene: TRBJ2-1; CDR3 protein: CASSPLGGGTYNEQFF
V gene: TRBV7-9; J gene: TRBJ2-7; CDR3 protein: CAGGTGGAYEQYF
V gene: TRBV18; J gene: TRBJ2-3; CDR3 protein: CASQGATDTQYF
V gene: TRBV6-2/TRBV6-3; J gene: TRBJ2-3; CDR3 protein: CASGKDRGDTQYF
V gene: TRBV12-3/TRBV12-4; J gene: TRBJ1-6; CDR3 protein: CASSLEGARNSPLHF
V gene: TRBV20-1; J gene: TRBJ1-1; CDR3 protein: CRGEGGRTEAFF
V gene: TRBV12-3/TRBV12-4; J gene: TRBJ2-1; CDR3 protein: CASRTDRGRREQFF
V gene: TRBV9; J gene: TRBJ2-2; CDR3 protein: CASSVALIGDTGELFF
V gene: TRBV20-1; J gene: TRBJ1-1; CDR3 protein: CSASRPGANTEAFF
V gene: TRBV7-8; J gene: TRBJ2-2; CDR3 protein: CASSRTGKNTGELFF
V gene: TRBV10-3; J gene: TRBJ2-5; CDR3 protein: CAIGTGAGETQYF
V gene: TRBV5-1; J gene: TRBJ2-7; CDR3 protein: CASSRGGYEQYF
V gene: TRBV5-4; J gene: TRBJ1-1; CDR3 protein: CASSFGGVGQAFF
V gene: TRBV2; J gene: TRBJ2-3; CDR3 protein: CAGQGGQSTDTQYF
V gene: TRBV6-6; J gene: TRBJ1-1; CDR3 protein: CASTRDRPGPTEAFF
V gene: TRBV20-1; J gene: TRBJ2-3; CDR3 protein: CSARATGNLAGGTDTQYF
V gene: TRBV7-6; J gene: TRBJ1-6; CDR3 protein: CASSPSLGTGGFYNSPLHF
V gene: TRBV5-1; J gene: TRBJ2-3; CDR3 protein: CASSLARQGTDTQYF
V gene: TRBV12-3/TRBV12-4; J gene: TRBJ1-5; CDR3 protein: CASSFRTAEQPQHF
V gene: TRBV29-1; J gene: TRBJ2-3; CDR3 protein: CSVEVAGTDTQYF
V gene: TRBV12-3/TRBV12-4; J gene: TRBJ1-2; CDR3 protein: CASSLARENGYTF
V gene: TRBV7-8; J gene: TRBJ1-4; CDR3 protein: CASSSRGSNEKLFF
V gene: TRBV11-2; J gene: TRBJ2-2; CDR3 protein: CASSSTWTGELFF
V gene: TRBV6-5; J gene: TRBJ1-5; CDR3 protein: CASSSFTDSNQPQHF
V gene: TRBV6-2/TRBV6-3; J gene: TRBJ2-1; CDR3 protein: CASSPLLTGKMRDEQFF
V gene: TRBV7-2; J gene: TRBJ2-1; CDR3 protein: CASSPGTGGGEQFF
V gene: TRBV5-1; J gene: TRBJ1-4; CDR3 protein: CASSPGPTNEKLFF
V gene: TRBV6-5; J gene: TRBJ2-7; CDR3 protein: CASRRDRNPYEQYF
V gene: TRBV4-2; J gene: TRBJ2-1; CDR3 protein: CASSRADSGGNEQFF
V gene: TRBV5-1; J gene: TRBJ2-3; CDR3 protein: CASSADRVRSTDTQYF
V gene: TRBV7-9; J gene: TRBJ2-2; CDR3 protein: CASRKTEMPTGELFF
V gene: TRBV7-2; J gene: TRBJ1-3; CDR3 protein: CASSLGGGNGNTIYF
V gene: TRBV7-3; J gene: TRBJ2-1; CDR3 protein: CASSVIEPSNEQFF
V gene: TRBV7-2; J gene: TRBJ2-1; CDR3 protein: CATRGQGGNNEQFF
V gene: TRBV6-5; J gene: TRBJ1-2; CDR3 protein: CASSYSGQGGYTF
V gene: TRBV5-5; J gene: TRBJ2-3; CDR3 protein: CASSLSGLKTDTQYF
V gene: TRBV5-6; J gene: TRBJ2-3; CDR3 protein: CASSLFQMGTDTQYF
V gene: TRBV15; J gene: TRBJ1-1; CDR3 protein: CATSRSPRVEAFF
V gene: TRBV12-3/TRBV12-4; J gene: TRBJ1-4; CDR3 protein: CASTDRGWSEKLFF
V gene: TRBV20-1; J gene: TRBJ1-3; CDR3 protein: CSASPSAAAGNTIYF
V gene: TRBV20-1; J gene: TRBJ2-6; CDR3 protein: CSASSSGANVLTF
V gene: TRBV5-1; J gene: TRBJ2-6; CDR3 protein: CASSPGLHSGANVLTF
V gene: TRBV4-3; J gene: TRBJ1-3; CDR3 protein: CASSQHPGLNSGNTIYF
V gene: TRBV25-1; J gene: TRBJ2-3; CDR3 protein: CASSEWGRTSTDTQYF
V gene: TRBV4-3; J gene: TRBJ1-6; CDR3 protein: CASSQVLGTGGSPLHF
V gene: TRBV5-1; J gene: TRBJ2-3; CDR3 protein: CASSLAGTSLSTDTQYF